The 23 T cell receptor beta chains listed next were all sequenced from one sample in a study of Graves' ophthalmopathy and Graves' hyperthyroidism. Investigators amplified TCR beta CDR3 regions from RNA transcripts. HTBI primers served in a first-round RT-PCR, which a second-round multiplex PCR followed. MiXCR, run by TCRdb on the multiplex PCR reads, gives a single entry per CDR3 protein. The sample yields 650,000 to 800,000 distinct CDR3 sequences, 35% to 50% seen once. The source material was peripheral blood. Receptors were obtained from an adult man with Graves' ophthalmopathy.

This chain uses TRBV5-6 with TRBJ2-7; weak D call: TRBD1 (6 bases). Germline CDR1 reads SGHDT; CDR2 reads YYEEEE. The CDR3 has 14 residues. The germline V and J ends were trimmed by 6 bases and 6 bases, with 19 bases remaining between them. The CDR3 region is CASTTGQQGGEQYF. CDR3 nucleotides: TGTGCCAGCACCACAGGCCAACAGGGCGGCGAGCAGTACTTC.

This clonotype was found a few times. This chain uses TRBV14 with TRBJ2-7; 8 nucleotides align to TRBD2. Germline CDR1 is SGHDN and CDR2 is FVKESK. This CDR3 has 16 amino acids. With 4 bases clipped from V and 6 bases from J, the junction kept 14 bases outside the gene matches. The CDR3 region is CASSPRGGAGGGEQYF. The CDR3 DNA sequence: TGTGCCAGCAGCCCCCGGGGGGGGGCGGGAGGAGGCGAGCAGTACTTC.

The chain recombines TRBV5-6 with TRBJ1-1; weak D call: TRBD1 (6 bases). CDR1 SGHDT and CDR2 YYEEEE come from the germline V gene. The CDR3 has 14 residues. V lost 1 base and J lost 4, with 11 bases in between. The CDR3 DNA sequence: TGTGCCAGCAGCTTGTCTGCAGGGGTCACTGAAGCTTTCTTT. This codes for CASSLSAGVTEAFF. Variable domain in full (rest from reference TRBV5-6 and TRBJ1-1): DAGVTQSPTHLIKTRGQQVTLRCSPKSGHDTVSWYQQALGQGPQFIFQYYEEEERQRGNFPDRFSGHQFPNYSSELNVNALLLGDSALYLCASSLSAGVTEAFFGQGTRLTVV.

This clonotype was detected only once. This chain links TRBV29-1 with TRBJ1-2; 10 bases are a match to TRBD1. With V trimmed by 5 bases and J by 4 bases, 4 bases remained unmatched. The CDR3 runs to 13 residues. The germline V gene encodes CDR1 SQVTM and CDR2 ANQGSEA. The CDR3 coding sequence is TGCAGCGTTCGGGGACAGGGGAGCTATGGCTACACCTTC. It is translated as CSVRGQGSYGYTF.

Details on this clonotype: Just one base apart from a much larger clone, this may be a read error. The chain has TRBV19 and TRBJ1-5; D not resolved. The germline V gene has CDR1 LNHDA and CDR2 SQIVND (reference sequence). V lost 5 bases and J 6 bases, leaving 8 bases between the germline ends. The CDR3 is 12 residues long. The CDR3 here is CASSLKTQPQHF. The CDR3 DNA sequence: TGTGCCAGTAGTCTGAAAACTCAGCCCCAGCATTTT.

This chain joins TRBV24-1 and TRBJ2-5; D may be TRBD2 (6 bases). The germline CDR1 and CDR2 sequences are KGHDR and SFDVKD. Trimming stripped 3 bases from V and 3 bases from J, with 10 bases between. This CDR3 contains 14 residues. CDR3 bases: TGTGCCACCAGTGATGACTGGGGGGAAGAGACCCAGTACTTC. This encodes CATSDDWGEETQYF.

This clonotype was seen a few times. A much more abundant neighbour one base away suggests this may be a read error. This chain uses TRBV29-1 with TRBJ1-1; D possibly corresponds to TRBD1 (6 bases). There are 11 residues in the CDR3. The germline V gene has CDR1 SQVTM and CDR2 ANQGSEA. CDR3 nucleotide sequence: TGCAGCGTTGAAGGTCAGGGGAAAGCTTCCTTT. Its protein product is CSVEGQGKASF.

This clonotype was seen many times. Compared with germline, one end of the junction differs, possibly owing to a read error. The chain uses TRBV7-7 and TRBJ1-2; unclear D gene. CDR1 and CDR2 (germline): SSHAT, FNYEAQ (reference sequence). The CDR3 sequence is 13 residues long. In DNA form, the CDR3 reads TGTGCTAGCAGCAGGCTCGGACTTGGCGACTACACCTTC. Encoded protein: CASSRLGLGDYTF.

The rearrangement uses TRBV10-3 and TRBJ1-4; 7 bases agree with TRBD1. The V and J ends lost 6 bases and 6 bases, in that order; junction bases with no gene match: 10. The CDR3 loop spans 15 amino acids. Germline values: CDR1 ENHRY, CDR2 SYGVKD. The CDR3 nucleotides are TGTGCCATCAGCCCCGGACCGACAGGGCATGAAAAACTGTTTTTT. It codes for CAISPGPTGHEKLFF.

This clonotype came up many times. The chain recombines TRBV20-1 with TRBJ1-1; TRBD1 might be the D (6 bases). The V and J ends lost 3 bases and 3 bases respectively, with 17 bases between them. CDR3 length: 15 amino acids. Germline-derived CDR1 and CDR2 are DFQATT and SNEGSKA (reference sequence). The CDR3: CSARGSRQGHTEAFF. The CDR3 DNA is TGCAGTGCTAGGGGTAGTCGGCAGGGGCACACTGAAGCTTTCTTT.

Worth noting for this clonotype: This could be a read error, since a much larger clone is one nucleotide away. The chain has TRBV6-1 and TRBJ1-2; maybe TRBD1 (5 bases). The CDR3 is 13 residues long. Germline loops: CDR1 MNHNS, CDR2 SASEGT. The CDR3 sequence: CARSEGRYNGYTF. The CDR3 bases are TGTGCCAGAAGTGAGGGACGGTACAATGGCTACACCTTC.

There are a few counts of this clonotype. The V call is TRBV4-1, the J call TRBJ1-6, with D uncertain. The germline V gene encodes CDR1 MGHRA and CDR2 YSYEKL. V lost 0 bases to trimming and J lost 9 bases, with 12 bases between them. CDR3 length: 15 amino acids. CDR3 region: CASSQDPGEGSPLHF. CDR3 DNA sequence: TGCGCCAGCAGCCAAGATCCCGGGGAGGGTTCACCCCTCCACTTT.

This clonotype has a count of ten or more. The chain couples TRBV12-3 or TRBV12-4 to TRBJ2-7; D remains unclear. The CDR3 is made up of 9 amino acids. The ends were cut back, 9 bases at V and 3 bases at J, with 3 bases in the middle. The CDR3 loop reads CARGYEQYF. For the CDR3, the DNA is TGTGCCAGGGGCTACGAGCAGTACTTC.

This clonotype came up many times. The chain recombines TRBV10-3 with TRBJ2-7; 10 bases agree with TRBD2. CDR1 and CDR2 from the germline V gene are ENHRY and SYGVKD. The J segment lost 3 bases and the V segment lost 0 bases, leaving 2 bases of the junction unmatched. CDR3 length equals 15 residues. CDR3 bases: TGTGCCATCAGTGAGTCACTAGCGGGGAGCTACGAGCAGTACTTC. Protein sequence: CAISESLAGSYEQYF.

In regard to this clonotype: A much bigger clone sits one base away, suggesting this may be a read error. V is TRBV10-3 and J is TRBJ1-1; 9 nucleotides match TRBD1. This CDR3 comprises 14 residues. Germline assignment: CDR1 ENHRY and CDR2 SYGVKD. The CDR3 region has the DNA TGTGCCATCAGTGAGTCAGGACAGGGGTACGAAGCTCTCTTT. It codes for CAISESGQGYEALF.

This clonotype was recorded only once. The gene calls are TRBV2 and TRBJ1-5; TRBD1 matches 8 bases. The V gene end was trimmed by 5 bases and the J gene end by 4 bases; junction bases not matched to a gene: 4. Germline V CDR1 and CDR2: SNHLY, FYNNEI. CDR3 size: 14 residues. DNA for the CDR3: TGTGCCAGCAGTAAGACAGGGGTAAATCAGCCCCAGCATTTT. Translated, it gives CASSKTGVNQPQHF.

The chain is built from TRBV14 and TRBJ2-7; no clear D gene. Between the trimmed V and J ends, which lost 0 bases and 5 bases, there was a span of 11 bases. Germline assignment: CDR1 SGHDN and CDR2 FVKESK. This CDR3 is 14 amino acids long. For the CDR3, the DNA is TGTGCCAGCAGCCAAGATCCGGATTCTGACGAGCAGTACTTC. It codes for CASSQDPDSDEQYF.

The rearrangement uses TRBV5-1 and TRBJ2-6; D is perhaps TRBD1 (6 bases). Trimming cost V 4 bases and J 0 bases, with 11 bases left between them. Germline CDR1 is SGHRS and CDR2 is YFSETQ. This CDR3 contains 16 residues. The CDR3 spells CASSPGQFSGANVLTF. As DNA, the CDR3 is TGCGCCAGCAGCCCAGGACAGTTCTCTGGGGCCAACGTCCTGACTTTC.

This clonotype was detected ten times or more. The chain is built from TRBV7-8 and TRBJ2-7; 7 nucleotides match TRBD1. J lost 7 bases, V lost 7 bases, and 10 bases had no gene match. Germline V gives CDR1 SGHVS, CDR2 FQNEAQ. CDR3 length: 13 residues. The CDR3 protein is CASTLTRGHEQYF. In DNA, the CDR3 is TGTGCCAGCACCCTCACAAGGGGGCATGAGCAGTACTTC.

This clonotype was found many times. The V call is TRBV2, the J call TRBJ2-2; a possible D gene is TRBD2 (6 bases). The CDR3 totals 15 residues. V was trimmed by 7 bases and J by 7 bases, leaving 19 bases between them. CDR1 is SNHLY, CDR2 FYNNEI, per germline. The CDR3 bases are TGTGCCAGCATACTTACAGCGGGCCCCTACGGGGAGCTGTTTTTT. Translation: CASILTAGPYGELFF.

This clonotype was recorded a few times. The chain is built from TRBV30 and TRBJ1-1; D uncertain. The CDR3 totals 13 residues. Germline-derived CDR1 and CDR2 are GTSNPN and SVGIG (reference sequence). V dropped 0 bases and J dropped 4 bases, with 9 bases sitting between them. CDR3 region: CAWSVGYRTEAFF. Written as DNA, the CDR3 is TGTGCCTGGAGTGTAGGGTATCGCACTGAAGCTTTCTTT.

This clonotype was counted ten times or more. This sequence joins TRBV7-9 and TRBJ2-7; D possibly corresponds to TRBD1 (5 bases). This CDR3 has 16 residues. Germline V gives CDR1 SEHNR, CDR2 FQNEAQ (reference sequence). V lost 2 bases to trimming and J lost 0 bases, with 14 bases between them. The CDR3 region is CASSLSGGQSSYEQYF. The CDR3 coding sequence is TGTGCCAGCAGCTTATCAGGTGGACAAAGCTCCTACGAGCAGTACTTC.

This clonotype was seen repeatedly, ten times or more. Here the CDR3 reads CASSFWTDEAFF. In DNA form, the CDR3 reads TGTGCCAGCAGTTTCTGGACAGATGAAGCTTTCTTT. The rearrangement uses TRBV12-3 or TRBV12-4 and TRBJ1-1; possibly TRBD1 for D (6 bases). This CDR3 spans 12 amino acids. V was trimmed by 3 bases and J by 7 bases, leaving 9 bases between them.